This TCR beta chain was recovered during a study of T cell responses to AZD1222 COVID-19 vaccine. Germline assignment: CDR1 SGHTA and CDR2 FQGNSA. Trimming pared 4 bases from V and 0 bases from J, leaving 22 bases between. CDR3 length: 18 amino acids. Comments on this clone: Its cognate antigen is unknown.

Produced via immunoSEQ multiplex PCR; TCRdb's table is partial and in-frame only. The sample lists some 160,000 clones; 90% to 95% were seen once. Study-level findings and limits: Across the whole spike, CD4 TCRs peaked at regions 160-218 and 743-854. Seropositive status at baseline applied to only a handful of AZD1222 recipients. The peak T cell response came first, and repertoires were sampled only after it. Most donors were white British and more were female, and clonal diversity was possibly underestimated.

The rearrangement joins TRBV7-2 to TRBJ2-7; TRBD2 is a possible D gene (5 bases). This receptor was obtained from an adult in good health. Sequencing used peripheral blood, obtained on day 0 of AZD1222 vaccination. CDR3 protein: CASSSTQPLIGDSYEQYF. CDR3 DNA sequence: TGTGCCAGCAGCTCTACTCAACCCCTAATCGGGGACTCCTACGAGCAGTACTTC.